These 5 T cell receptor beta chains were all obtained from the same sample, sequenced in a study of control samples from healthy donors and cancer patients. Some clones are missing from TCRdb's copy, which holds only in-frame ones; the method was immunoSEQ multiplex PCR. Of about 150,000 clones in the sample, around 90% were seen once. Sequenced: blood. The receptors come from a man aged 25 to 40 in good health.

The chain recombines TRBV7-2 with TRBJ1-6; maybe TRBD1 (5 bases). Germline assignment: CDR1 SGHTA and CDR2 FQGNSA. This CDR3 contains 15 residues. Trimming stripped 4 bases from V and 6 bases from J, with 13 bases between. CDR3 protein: CASSSGGGSNSPLHF. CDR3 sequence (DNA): TGTGCCAGCAGCTCCGGGGGAGGGAGTAATTCACCCCTCCACTTT.

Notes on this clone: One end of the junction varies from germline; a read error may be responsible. The CDR3 sequence is CASSLEAGQETQYF. Here the CDR3 DNA reads TGTGCCAGCAGCCTAGAGGCTGGCCAAGAGACCCAGTACTTC. The V and J genes are TRBV11-2 and TRBJ2-5; no firm D call. The germline gives CDR1 SGHAT, CDR2 FQNNGV. This CDR3 comprises 14 residues.

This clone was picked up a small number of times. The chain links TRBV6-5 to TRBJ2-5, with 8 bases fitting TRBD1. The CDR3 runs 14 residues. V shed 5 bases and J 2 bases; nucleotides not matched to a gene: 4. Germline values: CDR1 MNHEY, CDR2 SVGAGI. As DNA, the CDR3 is TGTGCCAGCAGTCGGGACAGGACACAAGAGACCCAGTACTTC. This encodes CASSRDRTQETQYF.

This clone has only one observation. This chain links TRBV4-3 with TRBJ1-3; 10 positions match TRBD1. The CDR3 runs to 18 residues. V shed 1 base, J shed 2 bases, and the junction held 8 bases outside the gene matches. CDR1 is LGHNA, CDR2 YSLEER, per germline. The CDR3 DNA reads TGCGCCAGCAGCCAAGCGGCCCTTGGACAGGGGGCTGGAAACACCATATATTTT. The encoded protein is CASSQAALGQGAGNTIYF.

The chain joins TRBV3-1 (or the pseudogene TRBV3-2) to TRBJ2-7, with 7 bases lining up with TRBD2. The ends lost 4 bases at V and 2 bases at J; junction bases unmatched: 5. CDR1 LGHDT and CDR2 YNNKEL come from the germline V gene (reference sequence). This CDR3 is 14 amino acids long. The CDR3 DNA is TGTGCCAGCAGCCTTCGCGGGAGCGCCTACGAGCAGTACTTC. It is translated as CASSLRGSAYEQYF.